This T cell receptor beta chain was profiled in a study of blood T cell repertoires in COVID-19. CDR3 size: 15 residues. Trimming left V 6 bases short and J 0 bases short, with 15 bases between. The germline V gene has CDR1 LNHDA and CDR2 SQIVND (reference sequence). Membership in each cohort depended on participant-reported clinical history. Only in-frame clones appear in the TCRdb table, and some are missing; sequencing was by immunoSEQ multiplex PCR. The data contain about 280,000 clones, approximately 90% of them singletons. Sequencing was carried out using PBMCs or T cells enriched from blood (not recorded which). The receptor comes from a man aged 35 to 55 who had been exposed to COVID-19. The gene calls are TRBV19 and TRBJ2-7, with D unclear. This chain's CDR3 is CASRDNSLSSYEQYF. CDR3 in DNA: TGTGCCAGTAGAGATAACAGTTTGAGCTCCTACGAGCAGTACTTC. Full variable domain (rest looked up from reference TRBV19 and TRBJ2-7): DGGITQSPKYLFRKEGQNVTLSCEQNLNHDAMYWYRQDPGQGLRLIYYSQIVNDFQKGDIAEGYSVSREKKESFPLTVTSAQKNPTAFYLCASRDNSLSSYEQYFGPGTRLTVT.